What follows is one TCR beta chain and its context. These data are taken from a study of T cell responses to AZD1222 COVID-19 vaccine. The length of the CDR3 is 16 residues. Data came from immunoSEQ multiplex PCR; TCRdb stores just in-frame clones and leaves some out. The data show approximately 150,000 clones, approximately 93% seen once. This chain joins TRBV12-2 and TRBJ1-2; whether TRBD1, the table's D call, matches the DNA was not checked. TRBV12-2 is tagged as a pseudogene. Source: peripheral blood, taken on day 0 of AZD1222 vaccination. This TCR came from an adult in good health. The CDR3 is CASRFEPGQDRYGYTF. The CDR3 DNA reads TGTGCAAGTCGCTTCGAACCGGGACAGGACCGCTATGGCTACACCTTC.